This T cell receptor (beta chain) was recorded in a study of shared clonotypes between healthy human individuals. The CDR3 loop spans 15 amino acids. Germline V gives CDR1 MNHEY, CDR2 SVGAGI. With 6 bases clipped from V and 4 bases from J, the junction kept 6 bases outside the gene matches. Sequenced by immunoSEQ multiplex PCR; TCRdb stores in-frame clones only, minus some. Seen here are roughly 2.1 million clones, about 93% observed once, and the top ten hold roughly 1.8%. Positively selected for CCR7, the CD45RO-negative cells used as naive CD8 cells excluded terminally differentiated effector memory CD45RA+ cells.

The sequencing sample was made of naive CD8+ T cells from PBMCs. The rearrangement links TRBV6-5 to TRBJ2-1; 10 positions agree with TRBD2. This TCR came from a man aged 18 to 35 in good health. Some clones in this sample may be carry-over from other donors' samples. DNA of the CDR3: TGTGCCAGCAGACTCGGGACTAGCGTTTACAATGAGCAGTTCTTC. Translation: CASRLGTSVYNEQFF.